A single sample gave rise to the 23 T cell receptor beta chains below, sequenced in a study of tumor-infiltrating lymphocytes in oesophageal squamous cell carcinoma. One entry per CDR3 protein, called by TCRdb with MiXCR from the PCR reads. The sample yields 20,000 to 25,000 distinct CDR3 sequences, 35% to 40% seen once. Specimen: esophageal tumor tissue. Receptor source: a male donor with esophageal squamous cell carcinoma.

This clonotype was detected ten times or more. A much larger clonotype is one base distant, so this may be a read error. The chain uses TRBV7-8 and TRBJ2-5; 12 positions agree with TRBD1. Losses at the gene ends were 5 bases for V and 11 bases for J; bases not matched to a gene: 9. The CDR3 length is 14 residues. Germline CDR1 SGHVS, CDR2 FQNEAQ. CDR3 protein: CASSRDRGPGEQYF. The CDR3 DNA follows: TGTGCCAGCAGCCGGGACAGGGGGCCGGGTGAGCAGTACTTC.

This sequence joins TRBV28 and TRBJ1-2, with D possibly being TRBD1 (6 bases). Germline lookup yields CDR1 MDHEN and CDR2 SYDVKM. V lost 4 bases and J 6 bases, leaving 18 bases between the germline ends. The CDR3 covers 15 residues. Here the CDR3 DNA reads TGTGCCAGCAGTTCACCCCGTAGAGGGGGTGATGGCTACACCTTC. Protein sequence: CASSSPRRGGDGYTF.

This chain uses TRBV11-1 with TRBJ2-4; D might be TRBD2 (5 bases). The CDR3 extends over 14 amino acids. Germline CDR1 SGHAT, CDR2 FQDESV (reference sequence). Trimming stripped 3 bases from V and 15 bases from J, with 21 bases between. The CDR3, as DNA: TGTGCCAGCAGCTTGGGAGCTCACACCGGGGAGCTGTACTTC. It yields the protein CASSLGAHTGELYF.

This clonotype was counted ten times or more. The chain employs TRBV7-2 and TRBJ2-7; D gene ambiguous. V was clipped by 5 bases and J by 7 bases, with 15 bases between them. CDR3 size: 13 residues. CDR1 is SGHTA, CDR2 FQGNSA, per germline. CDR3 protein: CASSTRTDNEQYF. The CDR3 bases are TGTGCCAGCAGCACCCGAACCGACAATGAGCAGTACTTC. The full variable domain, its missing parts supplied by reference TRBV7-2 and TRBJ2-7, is GAGVSQSPSNKVTEKGKDVELRCDPISGHTALYWYRQSLGQGLEFLIYFQGNSAPDKSGLPSDRFSAERTGGSVSTLTIQRTQQEDSAVYLCASSTRTDNEQYFGPGTRLTVT.

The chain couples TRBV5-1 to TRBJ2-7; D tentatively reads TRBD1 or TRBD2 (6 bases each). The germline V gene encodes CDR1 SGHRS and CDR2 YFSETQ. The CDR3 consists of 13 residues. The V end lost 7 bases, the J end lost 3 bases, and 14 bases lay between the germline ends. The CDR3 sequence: CASQLRGGYEQYF. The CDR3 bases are TGCGCCAGCCAACTCAGGGGAGGCTACGAGCAGTACTTC.

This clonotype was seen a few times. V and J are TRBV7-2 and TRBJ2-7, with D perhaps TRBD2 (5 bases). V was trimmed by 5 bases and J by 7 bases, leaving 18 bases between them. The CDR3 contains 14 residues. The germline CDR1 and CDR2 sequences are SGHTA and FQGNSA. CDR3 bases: TGTGCCAGCAGCCAACAACTAGTTCTACTTGAGCAGTACTTC. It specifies CASSQQLVLLEQYF.

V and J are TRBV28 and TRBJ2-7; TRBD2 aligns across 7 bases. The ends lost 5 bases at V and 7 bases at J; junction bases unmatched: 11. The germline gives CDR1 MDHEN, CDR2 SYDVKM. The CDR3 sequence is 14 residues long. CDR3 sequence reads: CASSTVRGGREQYF. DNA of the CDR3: TGTGCCAGCAGTACGGTAAGGGGCGGGAGAGAGCAGTACTTC.

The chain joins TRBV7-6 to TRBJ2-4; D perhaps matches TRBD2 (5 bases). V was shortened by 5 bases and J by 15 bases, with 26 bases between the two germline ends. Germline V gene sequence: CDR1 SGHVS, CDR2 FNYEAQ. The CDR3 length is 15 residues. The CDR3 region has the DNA TGTGCCAGCAGCCCTGGTGGTGAGAACACCGGGGAGCTGTACTTC. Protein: CASSPGGENTGELYF.

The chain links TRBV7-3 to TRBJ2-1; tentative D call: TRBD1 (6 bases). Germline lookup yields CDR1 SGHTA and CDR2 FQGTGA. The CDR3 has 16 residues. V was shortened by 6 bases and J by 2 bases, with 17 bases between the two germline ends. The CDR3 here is CASSPRSGTTYNEQFF. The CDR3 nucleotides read TGTGCCAGCAGTCCTAGATCCGGGACAACCTACAATGAGCAGTTCTTC.

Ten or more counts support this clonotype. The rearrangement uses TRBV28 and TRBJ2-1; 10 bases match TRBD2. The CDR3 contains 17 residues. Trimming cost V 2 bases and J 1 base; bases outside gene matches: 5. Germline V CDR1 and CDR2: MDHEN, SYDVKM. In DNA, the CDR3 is TGTGCCAGCAGTTTAGGGACTAGCGTATGGTCCTACAATGAGCAGTTCTTC. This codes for CASSLGTSVWSYNEQFF. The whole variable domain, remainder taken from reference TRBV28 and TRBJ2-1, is DVKVTQSSRYLVKRTGEKVFLECVQDMDHENMFWYRQDPGLGLRLIYFSYDVKMKEKGDIPEGYSVSREKKERFSLILESASTNQTSMYLCASSLGTSVWSYNEQFFGPGTRLTVL.

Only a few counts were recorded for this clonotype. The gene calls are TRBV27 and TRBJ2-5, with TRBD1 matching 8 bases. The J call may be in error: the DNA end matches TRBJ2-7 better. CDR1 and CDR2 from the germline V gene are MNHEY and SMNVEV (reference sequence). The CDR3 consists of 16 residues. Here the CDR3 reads CASSSKILGTGIEQYF. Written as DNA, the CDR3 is TGTGCCAGCAGTAGTAAAATACTCGGGACAGGAATCGAGCAGTACTTC.

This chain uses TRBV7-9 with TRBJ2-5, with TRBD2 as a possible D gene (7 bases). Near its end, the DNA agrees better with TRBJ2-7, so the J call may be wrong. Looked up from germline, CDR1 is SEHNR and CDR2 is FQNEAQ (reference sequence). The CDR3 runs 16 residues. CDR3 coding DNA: TGTGCCAGCAGCTTACAGGGGAATGGGGGGGCCTACGAGCAGTACTTC. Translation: CASSLQGNGGAYEQYF.

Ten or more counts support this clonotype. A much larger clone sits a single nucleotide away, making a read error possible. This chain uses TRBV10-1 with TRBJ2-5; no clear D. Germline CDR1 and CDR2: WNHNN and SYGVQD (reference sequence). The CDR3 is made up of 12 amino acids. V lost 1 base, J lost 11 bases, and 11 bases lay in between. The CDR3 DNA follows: TGCGCCAGCAGTGAGTTATCTAATGAGCAGTACTTC. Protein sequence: CASSELSNEQYF.

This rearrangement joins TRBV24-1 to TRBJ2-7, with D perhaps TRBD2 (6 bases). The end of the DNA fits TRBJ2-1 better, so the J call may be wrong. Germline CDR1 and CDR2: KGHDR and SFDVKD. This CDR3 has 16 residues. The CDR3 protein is CATSDPSSDPYNEQFF. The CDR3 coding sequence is TGTGCCACCAGTGATCCGTCTAGCGACCCCTACAATGAGCAGTTCTTC.

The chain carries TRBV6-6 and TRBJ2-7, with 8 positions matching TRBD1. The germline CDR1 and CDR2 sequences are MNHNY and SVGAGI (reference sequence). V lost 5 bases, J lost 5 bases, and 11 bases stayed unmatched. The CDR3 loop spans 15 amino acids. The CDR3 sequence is CASSRRGTGVNEQYF. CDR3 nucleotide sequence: TGTGCCAGCAGTAGACGCGGGACAGGAGTTAACGAGCAGTACTTC.

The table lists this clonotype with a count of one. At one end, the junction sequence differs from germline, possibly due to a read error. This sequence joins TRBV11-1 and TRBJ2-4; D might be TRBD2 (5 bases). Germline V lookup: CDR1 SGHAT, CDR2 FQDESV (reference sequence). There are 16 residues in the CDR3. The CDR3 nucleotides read TGTGCCAGCAGTTTAGGGAGCTACAGCTCCTACACTGAGCAGTACTTC. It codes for CASSLGSYSSYTEQYF.

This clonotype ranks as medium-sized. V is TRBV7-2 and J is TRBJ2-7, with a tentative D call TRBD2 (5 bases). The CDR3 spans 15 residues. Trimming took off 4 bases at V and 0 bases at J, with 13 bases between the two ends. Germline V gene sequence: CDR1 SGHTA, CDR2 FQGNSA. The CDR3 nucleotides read TGTGCCAGCAGCTCCGCAAGCGGACCCTCCTACGAGCAGTACTTC. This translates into CASSSASGPSYEQYF. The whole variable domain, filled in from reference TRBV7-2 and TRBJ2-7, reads GAGVSQSPSNKVTEKGKDVELRCDPISGHTALYWYRQSLGQGLEFLIYFQGNSAPDKSGLPSDRFSAERTGGSVSTLTIQRTQQEDSAVYLCASSSASGPSYEQYFGPGTRLTVT.

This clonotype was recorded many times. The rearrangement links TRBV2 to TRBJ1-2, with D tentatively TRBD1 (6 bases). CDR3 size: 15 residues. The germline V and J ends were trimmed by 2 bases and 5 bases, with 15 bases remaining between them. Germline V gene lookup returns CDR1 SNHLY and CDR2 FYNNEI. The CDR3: CASSEIARGSYGYTF. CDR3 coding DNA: TGTGCCAGCAGTGAAATTGCCAGGGGCTCTTATGGCTACACCTTC.

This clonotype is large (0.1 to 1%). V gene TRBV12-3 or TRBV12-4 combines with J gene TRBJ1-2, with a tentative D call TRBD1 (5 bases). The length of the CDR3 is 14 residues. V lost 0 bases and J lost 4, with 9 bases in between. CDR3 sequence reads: CASSLAGRIYGYTF. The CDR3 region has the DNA TGTGCCAGCAGTTTAGCGGGACGCATCTATGGCTACACCTTC.

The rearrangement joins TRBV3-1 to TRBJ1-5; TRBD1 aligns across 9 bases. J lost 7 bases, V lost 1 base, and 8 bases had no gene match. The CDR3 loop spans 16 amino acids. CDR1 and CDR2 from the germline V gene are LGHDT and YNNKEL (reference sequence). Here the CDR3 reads CASSQGGQGMGQPQHF. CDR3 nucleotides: TGTGCCAGCAGCCAAGGGGGACAGGGTATGGGCCAGCCCCAGCATTTT.

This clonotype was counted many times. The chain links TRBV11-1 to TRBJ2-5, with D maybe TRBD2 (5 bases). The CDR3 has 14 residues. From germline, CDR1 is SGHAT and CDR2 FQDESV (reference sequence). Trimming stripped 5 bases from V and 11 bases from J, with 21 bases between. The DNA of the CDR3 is TGTGCCAGCAGCGGAGACGGGGTTTTGGATGAGCAGTACTTC. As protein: CASSGDGVLDEQYF.

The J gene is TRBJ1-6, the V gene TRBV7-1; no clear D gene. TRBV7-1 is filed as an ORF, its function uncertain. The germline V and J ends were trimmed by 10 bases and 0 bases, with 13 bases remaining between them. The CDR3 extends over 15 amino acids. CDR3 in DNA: TGTGCCACCGGACCTTTGAGCTCCTATAATTCACCCCTCCACTTT. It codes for CATGPLSSYNSPLHF.

CDR3 DNA: TGTGCCAGCAGCCAAAAAAGCAGGGAGCAGTTCTTC. This sequence encodes CASSQKSREQFF. The gene calls are TRBV4-2 and TRBJ2-1, with D uncertain. V was cut by 2 bases and J by 10 bases, with 9 bases left in between. The CDR3 covers 12 residues. Looked up from germline, CDR1 is LGHNA and CDR2 is YNFKEQ.